Sequencing of this TCR beta chain was carried out in a study of T cell changes during pregnancy in multiple sclerosis. The CDR3 loop spans 18 amino acids. Assay used: immunoSEQ multiplex PCR; TCRdb lists only in-frame clones, some missing. The repertoire consists of roughly 89,000 clones, with over 85% occurring once and the leading ten covering 4.3%. Source: peripheral blood, taken in the first trimester of pregnancy. This chain connects TRBV21-1 to TRBJ2-5; TRBD1, the table's D call, was not compared with the DNA. TRBV21-1 is marked as a pseudogene. This clonotype was obtained from a female donor with multiple sclerosis, enrolled in a pregnancy study. The CDR3 bases are TGTGCCAGCAAGGTTGGCCCTAGACGGGGACAGGGAATAGAGACCCAGTACTTC. This gives the protein CASKVGPRRGQGIETQYF.